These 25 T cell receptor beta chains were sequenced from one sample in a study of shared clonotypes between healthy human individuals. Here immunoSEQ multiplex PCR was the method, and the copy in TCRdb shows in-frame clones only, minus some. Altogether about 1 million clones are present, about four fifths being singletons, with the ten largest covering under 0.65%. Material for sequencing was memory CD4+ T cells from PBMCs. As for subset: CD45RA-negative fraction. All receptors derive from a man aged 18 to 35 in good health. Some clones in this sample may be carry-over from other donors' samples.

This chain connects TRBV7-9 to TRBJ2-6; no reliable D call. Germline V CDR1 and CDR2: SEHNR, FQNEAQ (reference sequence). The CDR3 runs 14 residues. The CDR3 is CVLHRVLGANVLTF. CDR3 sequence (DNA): TGTGTTCTCCACCGGGTTTTGGGGGCCAACGTCCTGACTTTC.

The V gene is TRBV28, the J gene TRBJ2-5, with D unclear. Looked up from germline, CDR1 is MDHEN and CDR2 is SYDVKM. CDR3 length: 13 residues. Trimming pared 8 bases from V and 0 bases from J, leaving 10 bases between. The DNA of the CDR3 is TGTGCCAGCGAGACCCAGTACCAAGAGACCCAGTACTTC. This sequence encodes CASETQYQETQYF.

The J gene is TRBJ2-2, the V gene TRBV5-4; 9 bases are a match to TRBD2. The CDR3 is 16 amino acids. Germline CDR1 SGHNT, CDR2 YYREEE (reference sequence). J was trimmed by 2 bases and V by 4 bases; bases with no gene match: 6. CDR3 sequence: CASSRGLASNTGELFF. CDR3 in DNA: TGTGCCAGCAGCCGCGGACTAGCGAGCAACACCGGGGAGCTGTTTTTT.

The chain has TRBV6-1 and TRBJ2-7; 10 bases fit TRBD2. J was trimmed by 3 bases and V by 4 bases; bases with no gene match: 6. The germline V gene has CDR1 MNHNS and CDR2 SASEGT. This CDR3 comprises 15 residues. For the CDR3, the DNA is TGTGCCAGCAGTGCGAGACTAGCGGGTAACTACGAGCAGTACTTC. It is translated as CASSARLAGNYEQYF.

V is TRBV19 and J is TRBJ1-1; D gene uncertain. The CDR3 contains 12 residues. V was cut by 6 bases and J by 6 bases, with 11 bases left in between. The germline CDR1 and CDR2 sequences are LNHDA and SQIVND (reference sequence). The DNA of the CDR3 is TGTGCCAGTAGAGCCAGAGAATCTGAAGCTTTCTTT. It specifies CASRARESEAFF.

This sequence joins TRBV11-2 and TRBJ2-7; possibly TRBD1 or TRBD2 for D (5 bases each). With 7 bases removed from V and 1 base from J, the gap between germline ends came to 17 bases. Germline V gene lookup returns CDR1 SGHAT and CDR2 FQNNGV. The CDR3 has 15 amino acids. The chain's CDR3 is CASTSWDGDSYEQYF. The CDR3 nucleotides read TGTGCCAGCACCTCGTGGGACGGAGATTCCTACGAGCAGTACTTC.

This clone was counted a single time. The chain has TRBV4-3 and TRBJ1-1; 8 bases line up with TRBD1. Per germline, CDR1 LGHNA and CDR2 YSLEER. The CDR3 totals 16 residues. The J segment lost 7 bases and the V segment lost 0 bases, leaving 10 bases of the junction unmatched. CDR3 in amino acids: CASSQDLRRGRFEAFF. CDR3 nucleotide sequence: TGCGCCAGCAGCCAAGATCTACGCAGGGGGCGCTTTGAAGCTTTCTTT.

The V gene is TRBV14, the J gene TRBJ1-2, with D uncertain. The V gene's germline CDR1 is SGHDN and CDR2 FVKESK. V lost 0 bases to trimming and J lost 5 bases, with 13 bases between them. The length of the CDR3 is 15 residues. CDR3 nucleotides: TGTGCCAGCAGCCAAGACCCCAGGACCCCATATGGCTACACCTTC. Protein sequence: CASSQDPRTPYGYTF.

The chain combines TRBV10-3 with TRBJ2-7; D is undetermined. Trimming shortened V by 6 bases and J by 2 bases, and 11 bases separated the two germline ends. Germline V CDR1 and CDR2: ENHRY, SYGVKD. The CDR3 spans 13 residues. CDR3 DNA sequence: TGTGCCATCAGGTCGTGGAACGCCTACGAGCAGTACTTC. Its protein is CAIRSWNAYEQYF.

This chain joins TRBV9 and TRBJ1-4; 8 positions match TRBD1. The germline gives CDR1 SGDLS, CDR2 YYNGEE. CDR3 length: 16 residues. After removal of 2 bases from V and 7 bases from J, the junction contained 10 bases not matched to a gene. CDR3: CASSVRRTGNGEKLFF. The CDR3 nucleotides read TGTGCCAGCAGCGTTCGACGGACAGGGAACGGTGAAAAACTGTTTTTT.

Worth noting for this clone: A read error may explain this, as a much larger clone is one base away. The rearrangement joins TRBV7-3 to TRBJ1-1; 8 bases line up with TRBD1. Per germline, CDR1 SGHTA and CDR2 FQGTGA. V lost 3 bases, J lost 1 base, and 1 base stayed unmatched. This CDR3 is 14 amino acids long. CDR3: CASSFQGANTEAFF. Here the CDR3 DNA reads TGTGCCAGCAGCTTCCAGGGGGCGAACACTGAAGCTTTCTTT.

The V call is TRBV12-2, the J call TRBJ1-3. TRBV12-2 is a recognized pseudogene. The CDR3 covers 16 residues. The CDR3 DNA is TGTGCAAGTCGCTTAGGTGTCAGCCTCTCTGGAAACACCATATATTTT. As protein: CASRLGVSLSGNTIYF.

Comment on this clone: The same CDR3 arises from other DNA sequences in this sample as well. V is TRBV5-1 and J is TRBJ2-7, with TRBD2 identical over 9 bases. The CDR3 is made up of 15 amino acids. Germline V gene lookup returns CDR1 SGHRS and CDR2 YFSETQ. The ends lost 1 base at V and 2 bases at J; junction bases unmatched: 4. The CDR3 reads CASSLIVAGAYEQYF. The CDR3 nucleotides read TGCGCCAGCAGCTTGATAGTAGCGGGGGCCTACGAGCAGTACTTC. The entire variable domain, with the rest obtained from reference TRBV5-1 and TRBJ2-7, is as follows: KAGVTQTPRYLIKTRGQQVTLSCSPISGHRSVSWYQQTPGQGLQFLFEYFSETQRNKGNFPGRFSGRQFSNSRSEMNVSTLELGDSALYLCASSLIVAGAYEQYFGPGTRLTVT.

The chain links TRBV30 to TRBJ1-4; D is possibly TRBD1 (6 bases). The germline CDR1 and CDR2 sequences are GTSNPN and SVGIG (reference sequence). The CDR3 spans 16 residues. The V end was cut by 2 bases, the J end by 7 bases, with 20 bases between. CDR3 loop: CAWSITTGNEVEKLFF. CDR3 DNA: TGTGCCTGGAGTATCACTACAGGGAATGAAGTTGAAAAACTGTTTTTT.

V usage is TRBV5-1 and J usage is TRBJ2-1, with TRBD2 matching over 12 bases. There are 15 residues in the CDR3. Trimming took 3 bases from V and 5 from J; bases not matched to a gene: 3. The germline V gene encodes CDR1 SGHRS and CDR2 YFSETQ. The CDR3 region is CASSSLAGGHNEQFF. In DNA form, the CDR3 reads TGCGCCAGCAGCTCCCTAGCGGGAGGGCACAATGAGCAGTTCTTC. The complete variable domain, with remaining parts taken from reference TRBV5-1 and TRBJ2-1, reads KAGVTQTPRYLIKTRGQQVTLSCSPISGHRSVSWYQQTPGQGLQFLFEYFSETQRNKGNFPGRFSGRQFSNSRSEMNVSTLELGDSALYLCASSSLAGGHNEQFFGPGTRLTVL.

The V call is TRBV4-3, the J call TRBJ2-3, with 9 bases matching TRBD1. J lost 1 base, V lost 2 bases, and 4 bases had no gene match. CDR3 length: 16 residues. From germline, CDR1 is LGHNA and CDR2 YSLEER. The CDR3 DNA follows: TGCGCCAGCAGCCAATATAGGACAGGGGGCACAGATACGCAGTATTTT. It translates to CASSQYRTGGTDTQYF.

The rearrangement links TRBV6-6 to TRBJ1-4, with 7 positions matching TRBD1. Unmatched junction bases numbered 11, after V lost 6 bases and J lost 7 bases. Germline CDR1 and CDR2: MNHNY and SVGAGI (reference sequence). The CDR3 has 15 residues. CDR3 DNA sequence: TGTGCCAGCAGCACTTACAACAGGGGACGTGAAAAACTGTTTTTT. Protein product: CASSTYNRGREKLFF.

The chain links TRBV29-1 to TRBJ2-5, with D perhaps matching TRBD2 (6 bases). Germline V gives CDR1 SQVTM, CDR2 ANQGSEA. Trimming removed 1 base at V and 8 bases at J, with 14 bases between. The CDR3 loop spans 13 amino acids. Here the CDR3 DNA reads TGCAGCGTTGAAGGGGGACTTATGTTCACCCAGTACTTC. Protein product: CSVEGGLMFTQYF.

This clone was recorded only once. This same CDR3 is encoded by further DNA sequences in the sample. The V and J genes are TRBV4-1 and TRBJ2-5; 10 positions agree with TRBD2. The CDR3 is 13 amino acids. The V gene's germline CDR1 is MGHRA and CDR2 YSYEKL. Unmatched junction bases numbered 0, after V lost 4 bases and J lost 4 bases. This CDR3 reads CASSRLAGETQYF. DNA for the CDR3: TGCGCCAGCAGCCGACTAGCGGGAGAGACCCAGTACTTC.

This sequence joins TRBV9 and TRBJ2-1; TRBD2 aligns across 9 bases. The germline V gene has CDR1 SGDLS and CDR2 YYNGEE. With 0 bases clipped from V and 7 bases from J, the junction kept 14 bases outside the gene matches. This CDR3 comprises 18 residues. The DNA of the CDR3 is TGTGCCAGCAGCGTAGAGGTAAGGCTAGCGGGACCAGAGAATGAGCAGTTCTTC. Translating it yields CASSVEVRLAGPENEQFF.

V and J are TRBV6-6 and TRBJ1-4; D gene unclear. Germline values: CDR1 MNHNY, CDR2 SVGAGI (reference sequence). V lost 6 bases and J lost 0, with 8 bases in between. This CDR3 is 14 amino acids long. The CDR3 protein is CASSSPATNEKLFF. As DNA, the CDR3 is TGTGCCAGCAGCTCCCCCGCAACTAATGAAAAACTGTTTTTT.

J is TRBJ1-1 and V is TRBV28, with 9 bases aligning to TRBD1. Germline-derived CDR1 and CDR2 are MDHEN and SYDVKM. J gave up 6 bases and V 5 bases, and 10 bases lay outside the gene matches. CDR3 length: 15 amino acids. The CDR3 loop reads CASSSVQGAQAEAFF. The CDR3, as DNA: TGTGCCAGCAGTAGCGTACAGGGGGCTCAGGCTGAAGCTTTCTTT.

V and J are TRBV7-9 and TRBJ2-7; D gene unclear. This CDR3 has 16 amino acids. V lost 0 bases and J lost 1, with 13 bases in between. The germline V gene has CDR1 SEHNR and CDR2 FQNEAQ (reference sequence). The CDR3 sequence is CASSLASGAGSYEQYF. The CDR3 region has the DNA TGTGCCAGCAGCTTAGCCTCCGGCGCTGGGTCCTACGAGCAGTACTTC.

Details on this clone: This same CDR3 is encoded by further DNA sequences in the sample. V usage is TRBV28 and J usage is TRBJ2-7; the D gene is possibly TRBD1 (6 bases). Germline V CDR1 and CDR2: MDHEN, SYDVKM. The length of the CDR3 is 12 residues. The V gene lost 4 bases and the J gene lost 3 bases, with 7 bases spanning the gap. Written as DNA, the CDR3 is TGTGCCAGCAGTTCGGACAGCTACGAGCAGTACTTC. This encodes CASSSDSYEQYF.

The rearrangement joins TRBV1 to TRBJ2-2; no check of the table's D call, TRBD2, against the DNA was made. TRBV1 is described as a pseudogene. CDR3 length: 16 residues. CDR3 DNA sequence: TGCACCAGCAGCCAAGAACTAGCGGGGATTGGCGGGGAGCTGTTTTTT. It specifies CTSSQELAGIGGELFF.